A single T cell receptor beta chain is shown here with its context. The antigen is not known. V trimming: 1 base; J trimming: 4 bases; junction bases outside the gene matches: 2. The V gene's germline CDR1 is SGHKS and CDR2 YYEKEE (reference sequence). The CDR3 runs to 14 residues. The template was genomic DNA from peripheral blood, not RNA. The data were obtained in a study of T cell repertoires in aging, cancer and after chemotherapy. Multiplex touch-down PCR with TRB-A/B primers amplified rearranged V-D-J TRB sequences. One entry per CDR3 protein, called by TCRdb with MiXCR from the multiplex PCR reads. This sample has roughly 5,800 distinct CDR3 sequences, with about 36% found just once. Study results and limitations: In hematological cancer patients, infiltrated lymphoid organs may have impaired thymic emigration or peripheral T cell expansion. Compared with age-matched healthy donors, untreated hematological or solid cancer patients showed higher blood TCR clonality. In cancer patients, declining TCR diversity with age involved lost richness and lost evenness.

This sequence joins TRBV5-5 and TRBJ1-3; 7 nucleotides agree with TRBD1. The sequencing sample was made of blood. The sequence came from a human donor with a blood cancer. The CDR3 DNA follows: TGTGCCAGCAGCTTGCAGGGGGAGGGAAACACCATATATTTT. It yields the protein CASSLQGEGNTIYF.